This TCR beta chain was sequenced for a study of T cells after yellow fever vaccination. As for the study in general: Low-cell-number fractions were prepared with SMART-Seq v4 Ultra Low Input. Notes on the study in general: Weaker, the secondary response peaked sooner, at day 5 versus 15.

MiXCR was run by TCRdb on the 5' RACE reads, yielding one entry per CDR3 protein. The data hold 200,000 to 250,000 distinct CDR3 sequences, with approximately 3% observed a single time. Trimming stripped 4 bases from V and 6 bases from J, with 17 bases between. Germline values: CDR1 SGDLS, CDR2 YYNGEE. This CDR3 comprises 14 residues. The sample holds many counts of this clonotype. Its matching antigen is unknown. The TCR originated in a man aged 18 to 29 who received the YFV17D yellow fever vaccine. The source material was CD4+ T cells sorted from PBMCs, sampled 10 days after the yellow fever booster vaccination. The chain carries TRBV9 and TRBJ2-7, with TRBD2 as a possible D gene (5 bases). The CDR3 DNA follows: TGTGCCAGCAGCCCCCGACAATTACTAGGCGAGCAGTACTTC. Encoded protein: CASSPRQLLGEQYF.